These T cell receptor beta chains were read from a single sample in a study of T cell responses to AZD1222 COVID-19 vaccine. Using immunoSEQ multiplex PCR, the repertoire was profiled, and TCRdb retains in-frame clones only, with some absent. The table has roughly 150,000 clones, about 89% seen once. The sequences come from peripheral blood, collected 28 days after the second AZD1222 dose. These receptors originate from an adult who received the AZD1222 COVID-19 vaccine. CDR3s include the opening cysteine and the closing phenylalanine or tryptophan. The D gene is left open where the match is weak. Expanded clones are given a class, and other clones once, few, many or no size at all.

d_call	v_call	j_call	clone_size	cdr3_nt	cdr3_aa
.	TRBV7-8	TRBJ2-2	.	TGTGCCAGCAGCTTTCAAACGGGGGCACGTACCGGGGAGCTGTTTTTT	CASSFQTGARTGELFF
TRBD1	TRBV5-6	TRBJ1-2	.	TGTGCCAGCAGCACCAGACAGGGAAACTATGGCTACACCTTC	CASSTRQGNYGYTF
TRBD2	TRBV13	TRBJ2-5	.	TGTGCCAGCAATGGCGGGAGGGGTGAGACCCAGTACTTC	CASNGGRGETQYF
.	TRBV11-3	TRBJ2-5	.	TGTGCCAGCAGCTCTCCCGGGGAAGGAGAGACCCAGTACTTC	CASSSPGEGETQYF
.	TRBV24-1	TRBJ1-5	.	TGTGCCACCAGTGCAGGACAGAGGGATCAGCCCCAGCATTTT	CATSAGQRDQPQHF
TRBD2	TRBV28	TRBJ2-3	.	TGTGCCAGCAAAGCGGGAGGAAGCACAGATACGCAGTATTTT	CASKAGGSTDTQYF
.	TRBV19	TRBJ2-2	.	TGTGCCAGTAGTATCTGGGGGGCAGGGGACACCGGGGAGCTGTTTTTT	CASSIWGAGDTGELFF
TRBD1	TRBV6-6	TRBJ2-1	.	TGTGCCAGCAGACTCAGGGGGCTTGGGGATGAGCAGTTCTTC	CASRLRGLGDEQFF
TRBD2	TRBV7-3	TRBJ2-1	.	TGTGCCAGCAGTCAAGGACTAGCGAATTACAATGAGCAGTTCTTC	CASSQGLANYNEQFF
.	TRBV19	TRBJ1-4	.	TGTGCCAGTAACTGGGATGCAACTAATGAAAAACTGTTTTTT	CASNWDATNEKLFF
.	TRBV28	TRBJ1-2	.	TGTGCCAGCAGACCGAGGGGGGACTATAACTATGGCTACACCTTC	CASRPRGDYNYGYTF
.	TRBV5-5	TRBJ2-2	.	TGTGCCAGCAGCTTGGAAGGGGAGATTAACACCGGGGAGCTGTTTTTT	CASSLEGEINTGELFF
.	TRBV7-9	TRBJ2-3	.	TGTGCCAGCAGCTTAAGAGGGGTGAACACAGATACGCAGTATTTT	CASSLRGVNTDTQYF
.	TRBV6-2/TRBV6-3	TRBJ1-1	.	TGTGCCAGCAGTTACTCGAGTACTTCCATAAGGACGCCGAACACTGAAGCTTTCTTT	CASSYSSTSIRTPNTEAFF
.	TRBV5-4	TRBJ2-7	.	TGTGCCAGCAGCTCGGGGGCAGGGATTTCCTACGAGCAGTACTTC	CASSSGAGISYEQYF
.	TRBV19	TRBJ2-3	.	TGTGCCAGTAGGAAGGACAGACGAGATACGCAGTATTTT	CASRKDRRDTQYF
.	TRBV4-3	TRBJ2-7	.	TGCGCCAGCAGCCAAGTAGATAGTTTGGACTCAAGTACCCACGAGCAGTACTTC	CASSQVDSLDSSTHEQYF
TRBD2	TRBV5-1	TRBJ2-5	.	TGCGCCAGCAGCCCCGGGACTAGCGAGACCCAGTACTTC	CASSPGTSETQYF
.	TRBV5-1	TRBJ2-4	.	TGCGCCAGCAGCCCCAGCCTACGGGGGAACATTCAGTACTTC	CASSPSLRGNIQYF
.	TRBV20-1	TRBJ2-7	many	TGCAGTGCTGGGGGAGTAGGGGAGCAGTACTTC	CSAGGVGEQYF
.	TRBV4-3	TRBJ1-4	.	TGCGCCAGCAGCCGAGGAGCGGGAGTAGGAGAAAAACTGTTTTTT	CASSRGAGVGEKLFF
.	TRBV5-6	TRBJ2-2	few	TGTGCCAGCAGCTTGTATGCTACTGACACCGGGGAGCTGTTTTTT	CASSLYATDTGELFF
TRBD2	TRBV6-5	TRBJ2-7	few	TGTGCCAGCCGGACTAGTACCTACGAGCAGTACTTC	CASRTSTYEQYF
.	TRBV5-1	TRBJ1-1	few	TGCGCCAGCAGCTTGGAGGGCGGGAACACTGAAGCTTTCTTT	CASSLEGGNTEAFF
TRBD2	TRBV3-1/TRBV3-2	TRBJ2-1	once	TGTGCCAGCAGCCTAGCGGGAGGGTACAATGAGCAGTTCTTC	CASSLAGGYNEQFF
TRBD1	TRBV10-3	TRBJ1-2	.	TGTGCCATCAGAAAGGACAGGGACTATGGCTACACCTTC	CAIRKDRDYGYTF
TRBD2	TRBV4-2	TRBJ2-1	few	TGTGCCAGCAGCGCCCGACTAGCGGGAGAAAGGTTAGAGTACAATGAGCAGTTCTTC	CASSARLAGERLEYNEQFF
.	TRBV12-3/TRBV12-4	TRBJ1-5	.	TGTGCCAGCAGGGGGGCTTCCAATCAGCCCCAGCATTTT	CASRGASNQPQHF
.	TRBV29-1	TRBJ1-2	.	TGCAGCGTTGAAGGGGGAGCCTATGGCTACACCTTC	CSVEGGAYGYTF
.	TRBV5-1	TRBJ2-3	.	TGCGCCAGCAGCTTGAGGGGGGTATCAACAGATACGCAGTATTTT	CASSLRGVSTDTQYF
.	TRBV19	TRBJ1-3	.	TGTGCCAGTAGTATCGACATTAACTCTGGAAACACCATATATTTT	CASSIDINSGNTIYF
.	TRBV3-1/TRBV3-2	TRBJ1-6	.	TGTGCCAGCAGCCCTCTGTCACGGGGTTTTTCACCCCTCCACTTT	CASSPLSRGFSPLHF
TRBD2	TRBV4-3	TRBJ2-1	.	TGCGCCAGCAGCCTTTCCGGGGGGGAGCAGTTCTTC	CASSLSGGEQFF
TRBD2	TRBV4-3	TRBJ2-1	.	TGCGCCAGCCCGGGACTACCTCGGGCTGAGCAGTTCTTC	CASPGLPRAEQFF
.	TRBV6-1	TRBJ2-5	.	TGTGCCAGCAGTGAGGGAATGGGCCAAGAGACCCAGTACTTC	CASSEGMGQETQYF
.	TRBV14	TRBJ1-3	.	TGTGCCAGCAGCCAAGAAGTCGGAGGGAACACCATATATTTT	CASSQEVGGNTIYF
TRBD1	TRBV27	TRBJ2-5	.	TGTGCCAGCAGTTTGAGGGGGCGACGAGAGACCCAGTACTTC	CASSLRGRRETQYF